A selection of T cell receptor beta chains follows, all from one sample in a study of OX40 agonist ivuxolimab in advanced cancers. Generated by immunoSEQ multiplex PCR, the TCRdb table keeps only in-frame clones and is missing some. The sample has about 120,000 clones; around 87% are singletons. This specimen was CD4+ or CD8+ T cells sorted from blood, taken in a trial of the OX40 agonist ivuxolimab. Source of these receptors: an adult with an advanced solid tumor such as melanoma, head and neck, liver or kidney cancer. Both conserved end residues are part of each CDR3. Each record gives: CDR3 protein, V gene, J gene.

CDR3aa: CASSLDQETQYF; v_gene: TRBV5-1; j_gene: TRBJ2-5
CDR3aa: CASSTFGPSGYTF; v_gene: TRBV6-5; j_gene: TRBJ1-2
CDR3aa: CASSRPGQGTDTQYF; v_gene: TRBV5-1; j_gene: TRBJ2-3
CDR3aa: CSVEYQLSYNEQFF; v_gene: TRBV29-1; j_gene: TRBJ2-1
CDR3aa: CAISESDLYGYTF; v_gene: TRBV10-3; j_gene: TRBJ1-2
CDR3aa: CASSQHWGQNTEAFF; v_gene: TRBV4-3; j_gene: TRBJ1-1
CDR3aa: CASHIAESYGYTF; v_gene: TRBV2; j_gene: TRBJ1-2
CDR3aa: CASRGVGTGELFF; v_gene: TRBV6-6; j_gene: TRBJ2-2
CDR3aa: CASSPGRVDEKLFF; v_gene: TRBV18; j_gene: TRBJ1-4
CDR3aa: CASDIGGADNEQFF; v_gene: TRBV27; j_gene: TRBJ2-1
CDR3aa: CASGGSDYYGYTF; v_gene: TRBV6-6; j_gene: TRBJ1-2